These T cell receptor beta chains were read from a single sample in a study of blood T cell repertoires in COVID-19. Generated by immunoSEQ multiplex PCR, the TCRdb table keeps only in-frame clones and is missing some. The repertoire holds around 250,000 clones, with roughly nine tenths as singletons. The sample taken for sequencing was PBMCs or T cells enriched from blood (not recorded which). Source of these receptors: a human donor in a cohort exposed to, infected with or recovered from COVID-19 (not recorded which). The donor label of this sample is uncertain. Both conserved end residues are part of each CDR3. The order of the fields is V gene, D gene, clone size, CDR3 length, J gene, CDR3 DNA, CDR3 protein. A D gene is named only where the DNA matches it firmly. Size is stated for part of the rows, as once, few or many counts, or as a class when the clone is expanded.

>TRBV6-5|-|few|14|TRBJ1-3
TGTGCCAGCAGTTACGGAGGGACTGGAAACACCATATATTTT
CASSYGGTGNTIYF
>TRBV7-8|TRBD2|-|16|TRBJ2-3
TGTGCCAGCAGCTTAGTAGCGGGAAGATTCACAGATACGCAGTATTTT
CASSLVAGRFTDTQYF
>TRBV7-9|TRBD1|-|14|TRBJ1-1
TGTGCCAGCAGCTTATTGGACAGGGACACTGAAGCTTTCTTT
CASSLLDRDTEAFF
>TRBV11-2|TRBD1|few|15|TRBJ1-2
TGTGCCAGCAGCCCAAGGGACAGGTCGAAGAATGGCTACACCTTC
CASSPRDRSKNGYTF
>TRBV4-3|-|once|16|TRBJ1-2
TGCGCCAGCAGCCAAGATTTGTCGGGGGGCTCGTATGGCTACACCTTC
CASSQDLSGGSYGYTF
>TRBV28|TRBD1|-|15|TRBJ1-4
TGTGCCAGCAGCCCTGACAGGGTCCGGGGGGAAAAACTGTTTTTT
CASSPDRVRGEKLFF
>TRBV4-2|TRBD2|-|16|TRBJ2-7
TGTGCCAGCAGCCAAGATCGGAGCGGGGGGGCTTTCGAGCAGTACTTC
CASSQDRSGGAFEQYF
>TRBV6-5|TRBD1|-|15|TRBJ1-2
TGTGCCAGCATCATAACAGGGGGCGCGGGCTATGGCTACACCTTC
CASIITGGAGYGYTF
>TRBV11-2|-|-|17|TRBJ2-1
TGTGCCAGCAGCTTAGGGGGCTGGACCGCCTTAGGCAATGAGCAGTTCTTC
CASSLGGWTALGNEQFF
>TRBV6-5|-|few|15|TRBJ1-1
TGTGCCAGCAGCCGAAACCGGGGGGGGAACACTGAAGCTTTCTTT
CASSRNRGGNTEAFF
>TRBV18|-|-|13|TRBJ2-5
TGTGCCAGCTCAGAAGAGGCTCCGGAGACCCAGTACTTC
CASSEEAPETQYF
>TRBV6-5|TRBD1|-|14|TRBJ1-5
TGTGCCAGCAGTTTGGGGACAGGGACTCAGCCCCAGCATTTT
CASSLGTGTQPQHF
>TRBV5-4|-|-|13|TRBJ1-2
TGTGCCAGCAGCTTGTTTGGGGGGGATGGCTACACCTTC
CASSLFGGDGYTF
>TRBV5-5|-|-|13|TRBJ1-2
TGTGCCAGCAGCCCCCGACAGGACTATGGCTACACCTTC
CASSPRQDYGYTF
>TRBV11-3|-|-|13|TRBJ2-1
TGTGCCAGCTCCGGGACACCCTTGAATGAGCAGTTCTTC
CASSGTPLNEQFF
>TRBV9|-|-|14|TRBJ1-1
TGTGCCAGCAGCGTAACGACAGTAAACACTGAAGCTTTCTTT
CASSVTTVNTEAFF
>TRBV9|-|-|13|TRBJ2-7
TGTGCCAGCAGCCCCCCAGGGAACCTGGAGCAGTACTTC
CASSPPGNLEQYF
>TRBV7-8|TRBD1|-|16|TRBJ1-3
TGTGCCAGCAGCATCGACAGGGTTCCCTCTGGAAACACCATATATTTT
CASSIDRVPSGNTIYF
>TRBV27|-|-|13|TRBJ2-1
TGTGCCAGCAGGGAGGGCCCCTACAATGAGCAGTTCTTC
CASREGPYNEQFF
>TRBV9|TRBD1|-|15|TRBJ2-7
TGTGCCAGCAGCCCCGGGACAGGTGGCTCCTACGAGCAGTACTTC
CASSPGTGGSYEQYF
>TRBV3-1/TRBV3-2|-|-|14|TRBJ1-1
TGTGCCAGCAGCCAAGCTCGGGTGAACACTGAAGCTTTCTTT
CASSQARVNTEAFF
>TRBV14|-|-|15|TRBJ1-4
TGTGCCAGCAGCCAAGTAGGCACAGGGTGGGAAAAACTGTTTTTT
CASSQVGTGWEKLFF
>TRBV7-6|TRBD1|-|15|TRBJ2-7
TGTGCCAGCAGCCAAGGACAGGGCGTTTACTACGAGCAGTACTTC
CASSQGQGVYYEQYF
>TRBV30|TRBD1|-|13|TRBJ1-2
TGTGCCGGGTCGACAGGGGTGGGCTATGGCTACACCTTC
CAGSTGVGYGYTF
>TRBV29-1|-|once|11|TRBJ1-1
TGCAGCGTTTCGTCGTACACTGAAGCTTTCTTT
CSVSSYTEAFF
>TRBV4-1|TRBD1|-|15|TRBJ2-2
TGCGCCAGCAGCCCCCGGACAGGGCGAACCGGGGAGCTGTTTTTT
CASSPRTGRTGELFF
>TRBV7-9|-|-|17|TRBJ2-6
TGTGCCAGCAGCGGACGCAGGGGCCACTCTGGGGCCAACGTCCTGACTTTC
CASSGRRGHSGANVLTF
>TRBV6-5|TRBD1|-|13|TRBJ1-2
TGTGCCAGCAGTACCGACAGGGTCTTAGGCTACACCTTC
CASSTDRVLGYTF
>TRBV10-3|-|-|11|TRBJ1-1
TGTGCCATCAGTGAGTCCGGGGGAGCTTTCTTT
CAISESGGAFF
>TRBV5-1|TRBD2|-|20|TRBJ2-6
TGCGCCAGCAGCCCTTCCGGGATCCGGGGGGGCATTTCTGGGGCCAACGTCCTGACTTTC
CASSPSGIRGGISGANVLTF
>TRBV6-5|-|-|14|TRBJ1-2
TGTGCCAGCAGTTACACGGGGGGCATGCATGGCTACACCTTC
CASSYTGGMHGYTF
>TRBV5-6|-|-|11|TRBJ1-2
TGTGCCAGCAGCTACTCAGGGATGTGGGCCTTC
CASSYSGMWAF
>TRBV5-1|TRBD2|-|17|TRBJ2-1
TGCGCCAGCAGCTTGGGTCTAGCGGGGGGGCCGGAGAATGAGCAGTTCTTC
CASSLGLAGGPENEQFF
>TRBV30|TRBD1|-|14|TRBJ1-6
TGTGCCTGGAGTGCGACAGGGGAGAATTCACCCCTCCACTTT
CAWSATGENSPLHF
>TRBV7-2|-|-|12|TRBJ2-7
TGTGCCAGCAGTTTTGGGCGCCGGGAGCAGTACTTC
CASSFGRREQYF
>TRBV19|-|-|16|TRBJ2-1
TGTGCCAGTAGTCCCCCGGGGGAGGGGGCCTACAATGAGCAGTTCTTC
CASSPPGEGAYNEQFF
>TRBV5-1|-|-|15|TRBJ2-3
TGCGCCAGCAGCTTAGGAACTACTAGCACAGATACGCAGTATTTT
CASSLGTTSTDTQYF
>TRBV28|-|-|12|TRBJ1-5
TGTGCCAGCTTGGGGGGTAATCAGCCCCAGCATTTT
CASLGGNQPQHF
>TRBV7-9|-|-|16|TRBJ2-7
TGTGCCAGCAGCTTAGCTGGGGCAGGGAATCACTACGAGCAGTACTTC
CASSLAGAGNHYEQYF
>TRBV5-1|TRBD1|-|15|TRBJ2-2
TGCGCCAGCAGCCCGCAGGGGGTTGACACCGGGGAGCTGTTTTTT
CASSPQGVDTGELFF
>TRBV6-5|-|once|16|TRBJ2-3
TGTGCCAGCAGTTCTCCCGGGACTGCTAGCACAGATACGCAGTATTTT
CASSSPGTASTDTQYF
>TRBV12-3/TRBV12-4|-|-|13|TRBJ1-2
TGTGCCAGCAGTTTAAGCAGGGCCCTTGGCTACACCTTC
CASSLSRALGYTF
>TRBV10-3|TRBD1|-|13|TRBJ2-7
TGTGCCACCGGAGGGACAGGGGTCGACGAGCAGTACTTC
CATGGTGVDEQYF
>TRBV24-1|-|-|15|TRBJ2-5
TGTGCCACCAGTGATTTGCTATCAGGGGCAGAGACCCAGTACTTC
CATSDLLSGAETQYF